These 24 T cell receptor beta chains came from one sample sequenced in a study of cytomegalovirus exposure and HLA in healthy donors. It was with 60 Vbeta and 13 Jbeta primers that the PCR ran. The assay was immunoSEQ multiplex PCR, and TCRdb's table has in-frame clones only and misses some. The repertoire holds approximately 100,000 clones, around 75% seen once, with 10% in the top ten. The sample consisted of PBMCs. The receptors shown here come from a man aged 50 to 60 in good health and CMV-seronegative.

The chain recombines TRBV6-6 with TRBJ1-2; D unclear. This CDR3 is built from 13 residues. V was pared by 5 bases and J by 1 base, with 8 bases between. Germline lookup yields CDR1 MNHNY and CDR2 SVGAGI (reference sequence). The CDR3: CASSDNFNYGYTF. The CDR3 DNA follows: TGTGCCAGCAGTGATAACTTTAACTATGGCTACACCTTC.

The chain employs TRBV18 and TRBJ2-7, with 8 bases fitting TRBD1. The CDR3 spans 13 residues. The germline V gene has CDR1 KGHSH and CDR2 LQKENI. The V gene end was trimmed by 6 bases and the J gene end by 4 bases; junction bases not matched to a gene: 5. The DNA of the CDR3 is TGTGCCAGCTCGATACAGGGGGGATACGAGCAGTACTTC. Amino acid sequence: CASSIQGGYEQYF.

This clone has a single count. This chain joins TRBV5-1 and TRBJ2-4, with 7 nucleotides matching TRBD2. This CDR3 comprises 16 residues. Losses at the gene ends were 5 bases for V and 7 bases for J; bases not matched to a gene: 15. Germline V gene sequence: CDR1 SGHRS, CDR2 YFSETQ. Here the CDR3 DNA reads TGCGCCAGCAGGCTCCAATCTAACCGGGAGGACAACATTCAGTACTTC. Its translation is CASRLQSNREDNIQYF.

The chain employs TRBV18 and TRBJ2-7; 7 positions match TRBD1. The V gene end was trimmed by 3 bases and the J gene end by 0 bases; junction bases not matched to a gene: 5. Looked up from germline, CDR1 is KGHSH and CDR2 is LQKENI. This CDR3 has 15 residues. The CDR3 DNA follows: TGTGCCAGCTCACCGCGACAGGGCGCCTCCTACGAGCAGTACTTC. Translated: CASSPRQGASYEQYF. Full variable domain (remainder filled in from reference TRBV18 and TRBJ2-7): NAGVMQNPRHLVRRRGQEARLRCSPMKGHSHVYWYRQLPEEGLKFMVYLQKENIIDESGMPKERFSAEFPKEGPSILRIQQVVRGDSAAYFCASSPRQGASYEQYFGPGTRLTVT.

V usage is TRBV30 and J usage is TRBJ1-5; 9 nucleotides align to TRBD1. Germline CDR1 is GTSNPN and CDR2 is SVGIG (reference sequence). The CDR3 is 15 amino acids. Trimming at V came to 5 bases and at J to 3 bases, leaving 8 bases not matched to a gene. The CDR3 nucleotides are TGTGCCTGGGCCAAGACAGGGGGACCCAATCAGCCCCAGCATTTT. Translation gives CAWAKTGGPNQPQHF.

The gene calls are TRBV7-9 and TRBJ2-3; TRBD1 aligns across 10 bases. Germline V gene sequence: CDR1 SEHNR, CDR2 FQNEAQ (reference sequence). The CDR3 totals 15 residues. Trimming took 3 bases from V and 7 from J; bases not matched to a gene: 7. This CDR3 reads CASSFGTGVVYTQYF. The CDR3 DNA reads as TGTGCCAGCAGCTTCGGGACAGGGGTGGTGTATACGCAGTATTTT.

In DNA, the CDR3 is TGTGCCAGCATGCGGGAGGCGGGGACCGGGGAGCTGTTTTTT. The encoded protein is CASMREAGTGELFF. This chain links TRBV6-4 with TRBJ2-2; 8 positions match TRBD2. With 7 bases clipped from V and 5 bases from J, the junction kept 6 bases outside the gene matches. This CDR3 is built from 14 residues. Looked up from germline, CDR1 is MRHNA and CDR2 is SNTAGT.

This clone was seen a handful of times. This chain connects TRBV15 to TRBJ1-5, with D tentatively TRBD1 (6 bases). Trimming stripped 4 bases from V and 2 bases from J, with 9 bases between. The CDR3 runs to 14 residues. The germline gives CDR1 LNHNV, CDR2 YYDKDF (reference sequence). CDR3 loop: CATSTPGGNQPQHF. The CDR3 nucleotides read TGTGCCACCAGCACTCCAGGGGGCAATCAGCCCCAGCATTTT.

This clone has a handful of counts. The V gene is TRBV25-1, the J gene TRBJ2-5; TRBD1 agrees at 7 bases. Trimming took 5 bases from V and 4 from J; bases not matched to a gene: 10. Germline CDR1 and CDR2: MGHDK and SYGVNS. The length of the CDR3 is 15 residues. The CDR3 sequence: CASSLGDRVGETQYF. The CDR3 bases are TGTGCCAGCAGTTTGGGAGACAGGGTGGGAGAGACCCAGTACTTC.

This clone was seen just once. The rearrangement uses TRBV29-1 and TRBJ1-1; D is perhaps TRBD1 (5 bases). Germline V gene sequence: CDR1 SQVTM, CDR2 ANQGSEA. This CDR3 has 15 residues. Trimming removed 5 bases at V and 1 base at J, with 17 bases between. The CDR3 DNA is TGCAGCGTTATGGGATCCTACAGGAGGAACACTGAAGCTTTCTTT. This translates into CSVMGSYRRNTEAFF.

This chain links TRBV27 with TRBJ2-1, with a weak D call TRBD1 (6 bases). Germline V gene lookup returns CDR1 MNHEY and CDR2 SMNVEV (reference sequence). The V and J ends lost 6 bases and 8 bases respectively, with 11 bases between them. The CDR3 sequence is 12 residues long. DNA for the CDR3: TGTGCCAGCAGCCTTACAGGGTATGAGCAGTTCTTC. It specifies CASSLTGYEQFF.

The chain employs TRBV19 and TRBJ2-6; D is undetermined. From germline, CDR1 is LNHDA and CDR2 SQIVND (reference sequence). Deletions cut 0 bases from V and 0 bases from J, with 3 bases between. The CDR3 spans 15 residues. The CDR3 protein is CASSIDSSGANVLTF. CDR3 DNA: TGTGCCAGTAGTATAGACAGCTCTGGGGCCAACGTCCTGACTTTC.

The chain uses TRBV28 and TRBJ1-2; D not certain. The germline CDR1 and CDR2 sequences are MDHEN and SYDVKM. With 7 bases removed from V and 5 bases from J, the gap between germline ends came to 11 bases. The CDR3 is 12 amino acids. CDR3 sequence: CASKDGRYGYTF. In DNA form, the CDR3 reads TGTGCCAGCAAAGATGGGAGATATGGCTACACCTTC.

CDR3 in DNA: TGTGCCAGCAGCCCATGGGGACAGCGATACGGGCACGAGCAGTACTTC. Encoded protein: CASSPWGQRYGHEQYF. V and J are TRBV28 and TRBJ2-7; the match to TRBD1 covers 7 bases. The CDR3 covers 16 residues. The junction had 16 bases not matched to a gene; V was cut back by 6 bases and J by 5 bases. Germline V lookup: CDR1 MDHEN, CDR2 SYDVKM.

This clone turned up a few times. The chain is built from TRBV5-1 and TRBJ1-1; a weak D match, TRBD1 (5 bases). The germline V gene encodes CDR1 SGHRS and CDR2 YFSETQ. Trimming took off 4 bases at V and 0 bases at J, with 7 bases between the two ends. The CDR3 is 13 amino acids. The CDR3 coding sequence is TGCGCCAGCAGCGTGACAGTGAACACTGAAGCTTTCTTT. Translating gives CASSVTVNTEAFF.

There are a few counts of this clone. The chain is built from TRBV30 and TRBJ1-2; D perhaps matches TRBD1 (5 bases). The CDR3 consists of 14 residues. In germline, CDR1 is GTSNPN, CDR2 SVGIG (reference sequence). V was shortened by 7 bases and J by 2 bases, with 17 bases between the two germline ends. CDR3 DNA sequence: TGTGCCTCAAATGGACCGGGGGGGAACTATGGCTACACCTTC. Translated: CASNGPGGNYGYTF.

The rearrangement links TRBV10-3 to TRBJ1-5, with 9 bases that match TRBD1. The CDR3 consists of 16 residues. Germline V lookup: CDR1 ENHRY, CDR2 SYGVKD. V dropped 4 bases and J dropped 0; count of bases not matched to a gene: 4. For the CDR3, the DNA is TGTGCCATCAGTGGGGGGGGACAGGGTAGCAATCAGCCCCAGCATTTT. It translates to CAISGGGQGSNQPQHF.

V gene TRBV9 combines with J gene TRBJ1-2; 7 bases align to TRBD1. With 2 bases clipped from V and 2 bases from J, the junction kept 3 bases outside the gene matches. The CDR3 extends over 14 amino acids. The germline V gene encodes CDR1 SGDLS and CDR2 YYNGEE. CDR3 DNA sequence: TGTGCCAGCAGCGTGCAGACAGGGAACTATGGCTACACCTTC. The encoded protein is CASSVQTGNYGYTF.

This clone appeared a few times. The chain couples TRBV30 to TRBJ1-2; TRBD1 matches at 7 bases. V dropped 4 bases and J dropped 2; count of bases not matched to a gene: 7. Germline lookup yields CDR1 GTSNPN and CDR2 SVGIG (reference sequence). The CDR3 contains 14 residues. The CDR3 here is CAWTPMTGNYGYTF. DNA for the CDR3: TGTGCCTGGACCCCAATGACAGGGAACTATGGCTACACCTTC.

This clone has just a few counts. The V gene is TRBV7-9, the J gene TRBJ1-1, with no clear D. The ends were cut back, 1 base at V and 4 bases at J, with 13 bases in the middle. The CDR3 sequence is 15 residues long. CDR1 is SEHNR, CDR2 FQNEAQ, per germline (reference sequence). CDR3 in amino acids: CASSLDGYRTTEAFF. The CDR3 coding sequence is TGTGCCAGCAGCTTAGATGGTTACAGAACCACTGAAGCTTTCTTT.

The chain employs TRBV28 and TRBJ2-5; D gene uncertain. This CDR3 has 11 residues. The V and J ends lost 5 bases and 7 bases respectively, with 8 bases between them. The germline V gene has CDR1 MDHEN and CDR2 SYDVKM. The CDR3 DNA is TGTGCCAGCAGTCAGTTTGGGACCCAGTACTTC. Translated, it gives CASSQFGTQYF.

The chain joins TRBV5-1 to TRBJ2-5; weak D call: TRBD2 (5 bases). Germline-derived CDR1 and CDR2 are SGHRS and YFSETQ. Trimming pared 4 bases from V and 4 bases from J, leaving 14 bases between. The length of the CDR3 is 14 residues. CDR3 sequence (DNA): TGCGCCAGCAGCCCGGACGGGATAGGAGAGACCCAGTACTTC. Protein: CASSPDGIGETQYF. Variable domain in full (rest from reference TRBV5-1 and TRBJ2-5): KAGVTQTPRYLIKTRGQQVTLSCSPISGHRSVSWYQQTPGQGLQFLFEYFSETQRNKGNFPGRFSGRQFSNSRSEMNVSTLELGDSALYLCASSPDGIGETQYFGPGTRLLVL.

The J gene is TRBJ2-3, the V gene TRBV25-1, with D uncertain. V lost 0 bases and J lost 4, with 2 bases in between. The germline gives CDR1 MGHDK, CDR2 SYGVNS. The CDR3 is 12 residues long. For the CDR3, the DNA is TGTGCCAGCAGTGAATACGCAGATACGCAGTATTTT. This sequence encodes CASSEYADTQYF.

The sample holds a few counts of this clone. The chain recombines TRBV6-1 with TRBJ1-1; D gene ambiguous. The CDR3 length is 12 residues. Germline CDR1 reads MNHNS; CDR2 reads SASEGT. Trimming removed 3 bases from V and 8 bases from J, with 10 bases in between. This chain's CDR3 is CASSDRVSEAFF. DNA for the CDR3: TGTGCCAGCAGTGATCGGGTCTCCGAAGCTTTCTTT.